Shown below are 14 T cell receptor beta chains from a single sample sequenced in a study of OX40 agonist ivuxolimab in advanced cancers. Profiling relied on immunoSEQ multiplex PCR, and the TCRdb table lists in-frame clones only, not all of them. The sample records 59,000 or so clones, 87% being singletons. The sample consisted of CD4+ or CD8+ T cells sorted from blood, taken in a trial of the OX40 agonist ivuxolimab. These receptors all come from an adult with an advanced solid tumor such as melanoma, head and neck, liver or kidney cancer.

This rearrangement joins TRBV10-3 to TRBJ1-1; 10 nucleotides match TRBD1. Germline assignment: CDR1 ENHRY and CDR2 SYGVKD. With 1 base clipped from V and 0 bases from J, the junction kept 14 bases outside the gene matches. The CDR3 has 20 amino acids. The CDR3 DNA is TGTGCCATCAGTGAGTTTGTGACAGGGGGCCGGAGTGGAATGAACACTGAAGCTTTCTTT. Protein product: CAISEFVTGGRSGMNTEAFF.

CDR3 region: CASSLDGGTNEKLFF. The CDR3 bases are TGTGCCAGCAGCTTGGATGGGGGAACTAATGAAAAACTGTTTTTT. The V and J genes are TRBV5-4 and TRBJ1-4; a possible D gene is TRBD1 (5 bases). Trimming pared 0 bases from V and 1 base from J, leaving 7 bases between. Germline CDR1 is SGHNT and CDR2 is YYREEE (reference sequence). The CDR3 consists of 15 residues.

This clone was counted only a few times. The CDR3 region has the DNA TGTGCCAGCAGTGAAAGGGGCATAAACATTCAGTACTTC. As protein: CASSERGINIQYF. The rearrangement links TRBV6-1 to TRBJ2-4; TRBD1 might be the D (5 bases). Trimming removed 2 bases at V and 6 bases at J, with 8 bases between. The CDR3 runs to 13 residues. Germline V gene sequence: CDR1 MNHNS, CDR2 SASEGT.

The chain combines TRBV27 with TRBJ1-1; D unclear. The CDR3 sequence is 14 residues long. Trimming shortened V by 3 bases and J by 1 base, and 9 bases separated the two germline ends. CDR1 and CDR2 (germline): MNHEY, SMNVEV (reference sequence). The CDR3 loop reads CASSLNSQNTEAFF. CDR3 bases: TGTGCCAGCAGTTTGAACAGCCAGAACACTGAAGCTTTCTTT.

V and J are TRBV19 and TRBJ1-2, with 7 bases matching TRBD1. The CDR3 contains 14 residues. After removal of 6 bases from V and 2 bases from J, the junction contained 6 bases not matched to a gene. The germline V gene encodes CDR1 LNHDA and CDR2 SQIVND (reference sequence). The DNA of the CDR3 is TGTGCCAGTAGGACCTTACAGGGGAACTATGGCTACACCTTC. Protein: CASRTLQGNYGYTF.

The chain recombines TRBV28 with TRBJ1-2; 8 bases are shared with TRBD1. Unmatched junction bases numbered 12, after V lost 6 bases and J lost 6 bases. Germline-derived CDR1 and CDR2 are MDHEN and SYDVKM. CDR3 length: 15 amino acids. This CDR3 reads CASRSSGQGSNGYTF. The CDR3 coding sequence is TGTGCCAGCAGATCTAGCGGACAGGGAAGTAATGGCTACACCTTC.

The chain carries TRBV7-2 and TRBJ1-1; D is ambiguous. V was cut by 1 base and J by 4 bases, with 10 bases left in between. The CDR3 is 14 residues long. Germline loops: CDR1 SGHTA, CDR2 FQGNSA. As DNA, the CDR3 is TGTGCCAGCAGCTTAGACAGTATGCGCACTGAAGCTTTCTTT. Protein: CASSLDSMRTEAFF.

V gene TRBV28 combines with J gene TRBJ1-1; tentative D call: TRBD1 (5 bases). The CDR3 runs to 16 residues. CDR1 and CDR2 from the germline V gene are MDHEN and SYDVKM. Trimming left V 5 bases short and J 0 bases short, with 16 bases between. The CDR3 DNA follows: TGTGCCAGCAGTCTCCCAACCGGGACGGTGAACACTGAAGCTTTCTTT. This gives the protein CASSLPTGTVNTEAFF.

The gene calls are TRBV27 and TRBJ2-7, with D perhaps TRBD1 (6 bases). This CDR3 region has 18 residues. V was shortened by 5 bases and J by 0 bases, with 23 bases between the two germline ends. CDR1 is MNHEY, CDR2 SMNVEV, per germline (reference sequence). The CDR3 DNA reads TGTGCCAGCAGTACACGATCGTCCGGGACAAGGAGCTCCTACGAGCAGTACTTC. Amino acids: CASSTRSSGTRSSYEQYF.

Here the CDR3 reads CASSLEGVGWDTEAFF. The CDR3 nucleotides read TGTGCCAGCAGCTTAGAGGGAGTTGGGTGGGACACTGAAGCTTTCTTT. V is TRBV7-3 and J is TRBJ1-1, with D hard to call. This CDR3 region has 16 residues. The V and J ends lost 2 bases and 3 bases respectively, with 16 bases between them. The germline gives CDR1 SGHTA, CDR2 FQGTGA.

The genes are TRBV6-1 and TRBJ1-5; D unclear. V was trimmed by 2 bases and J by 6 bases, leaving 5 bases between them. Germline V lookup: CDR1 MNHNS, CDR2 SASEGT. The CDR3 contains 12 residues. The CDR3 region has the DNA TGTGCCAGCAGTGAACGCGCTCAGCCCCAGCATTTT. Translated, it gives CASSERAQPQHF.

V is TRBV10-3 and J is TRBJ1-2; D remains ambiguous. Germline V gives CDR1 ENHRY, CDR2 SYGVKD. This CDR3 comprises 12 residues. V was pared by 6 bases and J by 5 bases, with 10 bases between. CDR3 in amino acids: CAISAGPYGYTF. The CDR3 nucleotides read TGTGCCATCAGCGCCGGGCCATATGGCTACACCTTC.

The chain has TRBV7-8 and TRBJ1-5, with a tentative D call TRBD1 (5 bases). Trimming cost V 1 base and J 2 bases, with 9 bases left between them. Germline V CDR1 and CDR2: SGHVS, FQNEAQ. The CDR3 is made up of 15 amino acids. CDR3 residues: CASSLEQERNQPQHF. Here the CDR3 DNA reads TGTGCCAGCAGCTTAGAACAGGAGCGCAATCAGCCCCAGCATTTT. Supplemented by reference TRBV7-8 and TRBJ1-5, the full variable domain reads GAGVSQSPRYKVAKRGQDVALRCDPISGHVSLFWYQQALGQGPEFLTYFQNEAQLDKSGLPSDRFFAERPEGSVSTLKIQRTQQEDSAVYLCASSLEQERNQPQHFGDGTRLSIL.

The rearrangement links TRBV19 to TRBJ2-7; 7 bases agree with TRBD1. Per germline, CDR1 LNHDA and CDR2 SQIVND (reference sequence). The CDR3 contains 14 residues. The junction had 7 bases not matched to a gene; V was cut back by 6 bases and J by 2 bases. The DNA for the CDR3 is TGTGCCAGTAGCTCTCGACAGGGCCCCTACGAGCAGTACTTC. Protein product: CASSSRQGPYEQYF.